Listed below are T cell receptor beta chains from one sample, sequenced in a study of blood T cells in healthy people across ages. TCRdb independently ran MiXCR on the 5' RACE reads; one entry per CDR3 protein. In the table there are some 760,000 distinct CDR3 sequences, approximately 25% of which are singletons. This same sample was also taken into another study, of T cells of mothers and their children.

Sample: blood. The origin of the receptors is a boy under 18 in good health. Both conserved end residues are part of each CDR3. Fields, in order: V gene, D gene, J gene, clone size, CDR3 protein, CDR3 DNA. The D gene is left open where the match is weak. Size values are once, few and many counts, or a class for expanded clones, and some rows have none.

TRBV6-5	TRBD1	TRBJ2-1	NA	CASSSDRGRGNEQFF	TGTGCCAGCAGTTCCGACAGGGGTAGGGGAAATGAGCAGTTCTTC
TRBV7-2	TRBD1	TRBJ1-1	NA	CASSLEGQGAAFF	TGTGCCAGCAGCTTGGAGGGACAGGGGGCCGCTTTCTTT
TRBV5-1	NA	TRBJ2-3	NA	CASSPTGPRHVDTQYF	TGCGCCAGCAGCCCCACCGGGCCCAGGCATGTTGATACGCAGTATTTT
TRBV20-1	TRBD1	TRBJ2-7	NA	CSARVTGKLAYEQYF	TGCAGTGCTAGGGTGACAGGGAAACTAGCCTACGAGCAGTACTTC
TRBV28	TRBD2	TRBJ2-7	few	CASSLLSGSKSYEQYF	TGTGCCAGCAGTTTATTGAGCGGGAGCAAATCCTACGAGCAGTACTTC
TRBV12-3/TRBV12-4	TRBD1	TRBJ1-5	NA	CASSPGGEQPQHF	TGTGCCAGCAGTCCAGGGGGTGAGCAGCCCCAGCATTTT
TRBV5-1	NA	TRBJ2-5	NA	CASSSDPHRLATQYF	TGCGCCAGCAGCTCTGACCCCCACAGACTGGCGACCCAGTACTTC
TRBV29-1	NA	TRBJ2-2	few	CSVEIVGGELFF	TGCAGCGTTGAAATAGTGGGCGGGGAGCTGTTTTTT
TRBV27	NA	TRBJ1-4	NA	CASSPTSLSNEKLFF	TGTGCCAGCAGTCCAACCAGCCTGTCTAATGAAAAACTGTTTTTT
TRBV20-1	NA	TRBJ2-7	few	CSAPNWGASEQYF	TGCAGTGCTCCTAACTGGGGCGCGTCCGAGCAGTACTTC
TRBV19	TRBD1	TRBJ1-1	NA	CASRPGQWNTEAFF	TGTGCCAGTAGGCCGGGACAGTGGAACACTGAAGCTTTCTTT
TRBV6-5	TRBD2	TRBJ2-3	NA	CASSSLAGRTDTQYF	TGTGCCAGCAGTTCTCTAGCGGGCCGCACAGATACGCAGTATTTT
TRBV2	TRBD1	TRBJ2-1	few	CASSEGTGVNEQFF	TGTGCCAGCAGTGAAGGGACAGGGGTCAATGAGCAGTTCTTC
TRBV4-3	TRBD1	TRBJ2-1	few	CASSPEGTGVYNEQFF	TGCGCCAGCAGCCCCGAGGGAACAGGGGTTTACAATGAGCAGTTCTTC
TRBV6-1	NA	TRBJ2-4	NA	CASSYEGPKNIQYF	TGTGCCAGCAGTTATGAGGGACCCAAAAACATTCAGTACTTC
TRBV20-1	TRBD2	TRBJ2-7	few	CSAHKAGAYEQYF	TGCAGTGCCCACAAAGCGGGGGCCTACGAGCAGTACTTC
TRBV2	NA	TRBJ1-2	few	CASGQGYGYTF	TGTGCCAGCGGGCAGGGGTATGGCTACACCTTC
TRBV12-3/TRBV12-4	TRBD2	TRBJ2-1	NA	CASSSTLAENNEQFF	TGTGCCAGCAGTTCGACCCTAGCGGAGAACAATGAGCAGTTCTTC
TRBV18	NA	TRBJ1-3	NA	CASSESQATSGNTIYF	TGTGCCAGCTCGGAATCACAGGCCACCTCTGGAAACACCATATATTTT
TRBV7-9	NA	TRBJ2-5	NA	CASTPSVGQEAQYF	TGTGCCAGCACCCCCTCGGTGGGCCAAGAGGCCCAGTACTTC
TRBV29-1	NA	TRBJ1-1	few	CSAEGRMNTEAFF	TGCAGCGCGGAGGGACGGATGAACACTGAAGCTTTCTTT
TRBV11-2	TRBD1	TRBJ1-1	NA	CASSLRGTENTEAFF	TGTGCCAGCAGCTTACGCGGGACAGAGAACACTGAAGCTTTCTTT
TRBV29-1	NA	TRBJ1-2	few	CSVRGDYGYTF	TGCAGCGTTCGCGGGGACTATGGCTACACCTTC